The 8 T cell receptor beta chains presented below share a single source sample, sequenced in a study of T cell changes during pregnancy in multiple sclerosis. Profiling relied on immunoSEQ multiplex PCR, and the TCRdb table lists in-frame clones only, not all of them. The table lists 50,000 or so clones, 85% to 95% of them singletons, with roughly 2.3% in the top ten. Source: peripheral blood, taken in the third trimester of pregnancy. These receptor sequences come from a female donor with multiple sclerosis, enrolled in a pregnancy study.

This clone was observed a single time. The chain uses TRBV6-1 and TRBJ2-1; TRBD1 matches at 8 bases. Trimming removed 4 bases from V and 3 bases from J; junction bases left unmatched: 8. Germline V CDR1 and CDR2: MNHNS, SASEGT. This CDR3 contains 16 residues. This chain's CDR3 is CASSARQGAYYNEQFF. CDR3 DNA: TGTGCCAGCAGTGCCAGGCAGGGGGCCTACTACAATGAGCAGTTCTTC.

The chain joins TRBV19 to TRBJ2-3, with D maybe TRBD1 (6 bases). Trimming cost V 7 bases and J 6 bases, with 17 bases left between them. This CDR3 comprises 14 residues. CDR1 LNHDA and CDR2 SQIVND come from the germline V gene (reference sequence). The CDR3 DNA sequence: TGTGCCAGTAAAGCGACAGGCCTTTCGGATACGCAGTATTTT. Translation gives CASKATGLSDTQYF.

This chain joins TRBV6-5 and TRBJ1-4, with 8 bases identical to TRBD1. The length of the CDR3 is 14 residues. Trimming took 7 bases from V and 8 from J; bases not matched to a gene: 9. From germline, CDR1 is MNHEY and CDR2 SVGAGI. The CDR3 loop is CASKGGTGGEKLFF. DNA of the CDR3: TGTGCCAGCAAGGGAGGCACAGGGGGAGAAAAACTGTTTTTT.

The CDR3 here is CASSLTSGREDEQYF. The DNA for the CDR3 is TGCGCCAGCAGCTTGACTAGCGGGAGGGAGGACGAGCAGTACTTC. This rearrangement joins TRBV5-1 to TRBJ2-7, with 13 bases matching TRBD2. The CDR3 covers 15 residues. Looked up from germline, CDR1 is SGHRS and CDR2 is YFSETQ. V lost 1 base, J lost 5 bases, and 3 bases stayed unmatched. The whole variable domain, filled in from reference TRBV5-1 and TRBJ2-7, reads KAGVTQTPRYLIKTRGQQVTLSCSPISGHRSVSWYQQTPGQGLQFLFEYFSETQRNKGNFPGRFSGRQFSNSRSEMNVSTLELGDSALYLCASSLTSGREDEQYFGPGTRLTVT.

This chain uses TRBV10-3 with TRBJ2-7; a possible D gene is TRBD2 (5 bases). This CDR3 contains 14 residues. CDR1 ENHRY and CDR2 SYGVKD come from the germline V gene. Between the trimmed V and J ends, which lost 0 bases and 4 bases, there was a span of 10 bases. CDR3 region: CAISESGMSYEQYF. The CDR3, as DNA: TGTGCCATCAGTGAGTCCGGGATGTCTTACGAGCAGTACTTC.

This clone was found a few times. This chain links TRBV27 with TRBJ2-1; 8 bases align to TRBD2. The CDR3 consists of 13 residues. The germline gives CDR1 MNHEY, CDR2 SMNVEV (reference sequence). The V and J ends lost 7 bases and 3 bases, in that order; junction bases with no gene match: 2. The CDR3 nucleotides read TGTGCCAGCACGACTAGCGTCTACAATGAGCAGTTCTTC. It codes for CASTTSVYNEQFF.

The chain uses TRBV7-2 and TRBJ2-5, with 7 bases that match TRBD1. Germline CDR1 SGHTA, CDR2 FQGNSA. CDR3 length: 13 amino acids. With V trimmed by 5 bases and J by 5 bases, 5 bases remained unmatched. The CDR3 DNA follows: TGTGCCAGCAGCCGAGGGACAGTCGAGACCCAGTACTTC. Translation: CASSRGTVETQYF.

The CDR3 DNA reads TGTGCCACCGGTACGGTAGCGGGATACAACTTCTTC. Its translation is CATGTVAGYNFF. The chain recombines TRBV6-5 with TRBJ2-1, with 8 bases fitting TRBD2. Trimming took 10 bases from V and 16 from J; bases not matched to a gene: 15. The germline V gene has CDR1 MNHEY and CDR2 SVGAGI. The CDR3 length is 12 residues.